This is a list of T cell receptor beta chains from one sample in a study of T cell repertoires in cytomegalovirus infection. TCRdb recomputed calls from the reads with MiXCR, one row per CDR3 protein. This table holds around 120,000 distinct CDR3 sequences, about 24% found once. Which antigens these TCRs recognize remains unknown. What was sequenced was PBMCs, sequenced either directly or after in vitro stimulation (not recorded which). These TCRs come from a human donor in good health (CMV status not recorded). Some clones in this sample may be carry-over from other donors' samples. The CDR3 runs from the conserved cysteine through the conserved F or W. The D gene is left open where the match is weak. The size of a clone is reported for some rows only, either as once, few or many, or as a class for expanded clones.

V gene	clone size	J gene	D gene	CDR3 length	CDR3 protein	CDR3 DNA
TRBV7-8	-	TRBJ1-4	-	14	CASSWRATNEKLFF	TGTGCCAGCTCCTGGAGAGCAACTAATGAAAAACTGTTTTTT
TRBV4-1	few	TRBJ1-1	-	15	CASSQGAGGPLEAFF	TGCGCCAGCAGCCAAGGGGCAGGTGGGCCCTTGGAGGCTTTCTTT
TRBV7-2	many	TRBJ1-1	-	13	CASSFGGHTEAFF	TGTGCCAGCAGCTTTGGAGGGCACACTGAAGCTTTCTTT
TRBV6-5	few	TRBJ2-3	-	15	CASSNMTRRGGTQYF	TGTGCCAGCAGTAACATGACCAGACGAGGCGGTACGCAGTATTTT
TRBV28	-	TRBJ2-5	-	14	CASSLVGPQETQYF	TGTGCCAGCAGCCTCGTCGGGCCTCAAGAGACCCAGTACTTC
TRBV12-3/TRBV12-4	many	TRBJ2-4	TRBD1	14	CASSQGQGSTIQYF	TGTGCCAGCAGCCAAGGACAGGGGTCAACCATTCAGTACTTC
TRBV7-2	many	TRBJ2-5	TRBD2	15	CASSRTSGNQETQYF	TGTGCCAGCAGTCGGACTAGCGGGAATCAAGAGACCCAGTACTTC
TRBV12-3/TRBV12-4	-	TRBJ1-6	-	13	CGSSPTGISPLHF	TGTGGCAGCAGTCCCACAGGGATCTCACCCCTCCACTTT
TRBV19	few	TRBJ1-1	-	14	CASMDWWMNTEAFF	TGTGCCAGTATGGACTGGTGGATGAACACTGAAGCTTTCTTT
TRBV20-1	few	TRBJ2-5	-	14	CSARATEAQETQYF	TGCAGTGCTAGGGCCACGGAGGCCCAAGAGACCCAGTACTTC
TRBV7-6	many	TRBJ2-1	-	14	CASSLVQGYNEQFF	TGTGCCAGCAGCTTAGTCCAGGGGTACAATGAGCAGTTCTTC
TRBV7-3	many	TRBJ1-1	TRBD1	14	CASSPGTGTTEAFF	TGTGCCAGCAGCCCGGGGACAGGAACCACTGAAGCTTTCTTT
TRBV7-8	many	TRBJ2-5	TRBD2	17	CASSLGERASGIETQYF	TGTGCCAGCAGCTTAGGCGAGAGGGCTAGCGGGATTGAGACCCAGTACTTC
TRBV11-2	-	TRBJ2-3	TRBD2	16	CASSPGSGRRTDTQYF	TGTGCCAGCAGCCCAGGTAGCGGGAGGCGCACAGATACGCAGTATTTT
TRBV12-3/TRBV12-4	-	TRBJ2-1	-	14	CASSSPGLENEQFF	TGTGCCAGCAGTTCGCCGGGACTTGAGAATGAGCAGTTCTTC
TRBV7-9	-	TRBJ2-1	TRBD2	17	CASSLVVGTSGPSAQFF	TGTGCCAGCAGCTTAGTAGTTGGGACTAGCGGCCCAAGTGCGCAGTTCTTC
TRBV28	few	TRBJ1-5	-	14	CASRAGTGNQPQHF	TGTGCCTCACGAGCCGGGACTGGCAATCAGCCCCAGCATTTT
TRBV11-2	many	TRBJ2-3	TRBD2	18	CASSLSFGLAGGTDTQYF	TGTGCCAGCAGCTTATCATTCGGGCTAGCGGGAGGCACAGATACGCAGTATTTT
TRBV12-3/TRBV12-4	-	TRBJ1-1	-	13	CASSPGAGPEAFF	TGTGCCAGCAGCCCGGGAGCCGGCCCTGAAGCTTTCTTT
TRBV12-3/TRBV12-4	few	TRBJ1-1	TRBD1	13	CASTGQGDTEAFF	TGTGCCAGCACCGGACAGGGGGACACTGAAGCTTTCTTT
TRBV6-2/TRBV6-3	many	TRBJ2-3	TRBD2	13	CASRRLLAGEEYF	TGTGCCAGCAGAAGGCTACTAGCGGGAGAGGAGTATTTT
TRBV25-1	few	TRBJ2-3	-	14	CASTTGTPSDTQYF	TGTGCCAGCACCACAGGGACACCCTCAGATACGCAGTATTTT
TRBV7-2	-	TRBJ1-1	-	14	CASSTGVFNTEAFF	TGTGCCAGCAGCACAGGAGTTTTTAACACTGAAGCTTTCTTT
TRBV7-2	-	TRBJ2-7	-	13	CASSLGGKWKQYF	TGTGCCAGCAGCTTAGGGGGAAAATGGAAGCAGTACTTC
TRBV10-3	-	TRBJ1-1	-	16	CAISDRAQTTSTEAFF	TGTGCCATCAGTGACAGGGCCCAGACCACGTCGACTGAAGCTTTCTTT
TRBV29-1	few	TRBJ1-1	-	12	CSVTGRNTEAFF	TGCAGCGTTACAGGGCGAAACACTGAAGCTTTCTTT
TRBV12-3/TRBV12-4	-	TRBJ2-1	-	17	CASSLGFSPSSYNEQFF	TGTGCCAGCAGTTTAGGTTTTAGTCCGAGCTCCTACAATGAGCAGTTCTTC
TRBV5-1	few	TRBJ2-2	TRBD2	14	CASLTSGNTGELFF	TGCGCCAGTCTGACTAGCGGAAACACCGGGGAGCTGTTTTTT
TRBV9	-	TRBJ1-6	-	13	CASSTADNSPLHF	TGTGCCAGCAGCACGGCTGATAATTCACCCCTCCACTTT
TRBV5-1	-	TRBJ2-5	-	16	CASSLGREWEQETQYF	TGCGCCAGCAGCTTGGGACGGGAGTGGGAGCAAGAGACCCAGTACTTC
TRBV7-9	-	TRBJ1-6	-	15	CASSLALADNSPLHF	TGTGCCAGCAGCTTAGCTCTGGCAGATAATTCACCCCTCCACTTT
TRBV12-3/TRBV12-4	-	TRBJ2-1	TRBD2	14	CASSSWTSGNEQFF	TGTGCCAGCAGTTCCTGGACTAGCGGGAATGAGCAGTTCTTC
TRBV28	-	TRBJ1-2	TRBD1	14	CASSFGQANYGYTF	TGTGCCAGCAGTTTCGGACAGGCTAACTATGGCTACACCTTC
TRBV7-2	-	TRBJ1-2	-	13	CASSLRGAVGYTF	TGTGCCAGCAGCTTACGGGGGGCGGTGGGCTACACCTTC
TRBV5-4	few	TRBJ2-3	-	17	CASSPPLGNKATDTQYF	TGTGCCAGCAGCCCCCCCCTGGGGAACAAAGCAACAGATACGCAGTATTTT
TRBV2	-	TRBJ2-2	-	14	CASSKLETTGELFF	TGTGCCAGCAGCAAGCTAGAGACCACCGGGGAGCTGTTTTTT
TRBV7-2	-	TRBJ2-1	TRBD2	13	CASTLGGGDEQFF	TGTGCCAGCACCTTGGGGGGGGGGGATGAGCAGTTCTTC
TRBV7-2	many	TRBJ1-3	-	17	CASSLVGVRDSGNTIYF	TGTGCCAGCAGCTTAGTAGGAGTGAGGGACTCTGGAAACACCATATATTTT
TRBV6-2/TRBV6-3	few	TRBJ2-1	TRBD2	14	CASSYTSGHNEQFF	TGTGCCAGCAGTTACACTAGCGGCCACAATGAGCAGTTCTTC
TRBV15	-	TRBJ1-3	-	17	CATSRVGALSSGNTIYF	TGTGCCACCAGCAGAGTTGGAGCACTAAGCTCTGGAAACACCATATATTTT
TRBV7-2	many	TRBJ2-7	-	12	CASSPDLYEQYF	TGTGCCAGCAGCCCTGACTTGTACGAGCAGTACTTC
TRBV7-3	-	TRBJ2-1	-	16	CASSFRGDSSYNEQFF	TGTGCCAGCAGCTTCCGTGGGGATTCCTCCTACAATGAGCAGTTCTTC
TRBV11-2	-	TRBJ2-1	-	14	CASSPGGSAAVQFF	TGTGCCAGCAGCCCTGGGGGTTCAGCGGCGGTGCAGTTCTTC
TRBV5-4	many	TRBJ2-4	-	15	CASSLEGVGKNIQYF	TGTGCCAGCAGCTTGGAGGGGGTCGGCAAAAACATTCAGTACTTC
TRBV24-1	-	TRBJ2-4	TRBD1	13	CATSDWDSKIQYF	TGTGCCACCAGTGATTGGGACAGCAAAATTCAGTACTTC
TRBV5-1	-	TRBJ2-3	TRBD2	15	CASSLLAGEADTQYF	TGCGCCAGCAGCTTACTAGCGGGAGAGGCGGATACGCAGTATTTT
TRBV28	few	TRBJ2-1	-	15	CASSLDGPAYNEQFF	TGTGCCAGCAGTTTAGATGGGCCGGCCTACAATGAGCAGTTCTTC
TRBV29-1	-	TRBJ2-7	-	13	CSVEFGGSYEQYF	TGCAGCGTTGAATTCGGGGGCTCCTACGAGCAGTACTTC
TRBV27	-	TRBJ1-2	-	12	CASSSPRGGYTF	TGTGCCAGCAGTTCACCCCGAGGGGGCTACACCTTC
TRBV19	few	TRBJ2-2	TRBD1	17	CASSIDGQGRNTGELFF	TGTGCCAGTAGTATAGATGGACAGGGTAGGAACACCGGGGAGCTGTTTTTT
TRBV7-2	many	TRBJ2-1	-	13	CASSLGAGNEQFF	TGTGCCAGCAGCTTAGGGGCAGGGAATGAGCAGTTCTTC
TRBV7-9	few	TRBJ1-5	-	15	CASSLAGQDNQPQHF	TGTGCCAGCAGCTTGGCAGGGCAAGACAATCAGCCCCAGCATTTT
TRBV20-1	-	TRBJ2-2	TRBD2	16	CSARDESGGNTGELFF	TGCAGTGCTAGAGATGAATCGGGAGGGAACACCGGGGAGCTGTTTTTT
TRBV19	once	TRBJ2-3	-	17	CASSIGSGVPGTDTQYF	TGTGCCAGTAGTATAGGCTCGGGCGTCCCTGGCACAGATACGCAGTATTTT
TRBV7-2	many	TRBJ1-6	TRBD1	15	CASSLGTGNNSPLHF	TGTGCCAGCAGCCTCGGGACAGGGAATAATTCACCCCTCCACTTT
TRBV10-2	-	TRBJ1-1	TRBD1	14	CASRETGAATEAFF	TGCGCCAGCAGGGAGACAGGGGCTGCCACTGAAGCTTTCTTT
TRBV7-9	few	TRBJ2-5	-	12	CASSFPGTRAYF	TGTGCCAGCAGCTTCCCCGGGACCCGTGCGTACTTC
TRBV29-1	few	TRBJ1-1	-	15	CSVEGGEIWNTEAFF	TGCAGCGTTGAAGGAGGGGAAATATGGAACACTGAAGCTTTCTTT
TRBV28	few	TRBJ1-4	TRBD1	15	CASSFSSTGGEKLFF	TGTGCCAGCAGTTTTTCGTCGACAGGGGGTGAAAAACTGTTTTTT